Listed below are T cell receptor beta chains from one sample, sequenced in a study of T-cell memory formation after mild COVID-19. MiXCR, run by TCRdb on the 5' RACE reads, gives a single entry per CDR3 protein. The top ten clones hold 3.9% of a sample with about 180,000 distinct CDR3 sequences, 18% of them seen once. Sequenced: PBMCs or a T cell subset sorted from them (not recorded which). These receptors were taken from a young man who had mild COVID-19 (a few samples of this study predate the infection). Cell type and time point are not known. The CDR3 runs from the conserved cysteine through the conserved F or W. The D gene is left open where the match is weak. Part of the rows lack a size; the others show once, few, many or a class for expanded clones.

CDR3aa: CASRDRTGTSPLHF; CDR3nt: TGTGCCAGCAGGGACAGGACAGGGACTTCACCCCTCCACTTT; v_gene: TRBV6-5; abundance: -; j_gene: TRBJ1-6; d_gene: TRBD1
CDR3aa: CATSDIEKETQYF; CDR3nt: TGTGCCACCAGTGATATTGAAAAGGAGACCCAGTACTTC; v_gene: TRBV24-1; abundance: few; j_gene: TRBJ2-5; d_gene: -
CDR3aa: CASSVSGANSPLHF; CDR3nt: TGTGCCAGCAGCGTGTCAGGGGCCAATTCACCCCTCCACTTT; v_gene: TRBV9; abundance: -; j_gene: TRBJ1-6; d_gene: -
CDR3aa: CASSLAGANYGYTF; CDR3nt: TGCGCCAGCAGCTTGGCGGGGGCTAACTATGGCTACACCTTC; v_gene: TRBV5-1; abundance: -; j_gene: TRBJ1-2; d_gene: -
CDR3aa: CASSREGGVGTEAFF; CDR3nt: TGTGCCAGCAGCCGAGAGGGGGGTGTAGGGACTGAAGCTTTCTTT; v_gene: TRBV7-6; abundance: -; j_gene: TRBJ1-1; d_gene: -
CDR3aa: CASSLRGDTGYTF; CDR3nt: TGTGCCAGCAGCTTACGGGGGGACACGGGCTACACCTTC; v_gene: TRBV7-2; abundance: few; j_gene: TRBJ1-2; d_gene: -
CDR3aa: CASSPTVYSNQPQHF; CDR3nt: TGTGCCAGTAGTCCGACGGTATATAGCAATCAGCCCCAGCATTTT; v_gene: TRBV19; abundance: -; j_gene: TRBJ1-5; d_gene: -
CDR3aa: CASSFGGGVEAFF; CDR3nt: TGTGCCAGCAGCTTTGGGGGGGGAGTAGAAGCTTTCTTT; v_gene: TRBV5-5; abundance: few; j_gene: TRBJ1-1; d_gene: -
CDR3aa: CASSPPGGGRYGYTF; CDR3nt: TGTGCCAGCTCACCCCCAGGAGGGGGACGCTATGGCTACACCTTC; v_gene: TRBV18; abundance: few; j_gene: TRBJ1-2; d_gene: -
CDR3aa: CAISDLENYEQYF; CDR3nt: TGTGCCATCAGTGACCTAGAGAACTACGAGCAGTACTTC; v_gene: TRBV10-3; abundance: -; j_gene: TRBJ2-7; d_gene: -
CDR3aa: CASSPPEQETQYF; CDR3nt: TGTGCCAGTAGTCCCCCAGAACAAGAGACCCAGTACTTC; v_gene: TRBV19; abundance: -; j_gene: TRBJ2-5; d_gene: -
CDR3aa: CASSLSGLIGEAFF; CDR3nt: TGTGCCAGCAGCTTGTCAGGATTGATCGGTGAAGCTTTCTTT; v_gene: TRBV7-2; abundance: few; j_gene: TRBJ1-1; d_gene: -
CDR3aa: CASRKAGGKYNEQFF; CDR3nt: TGTGCCAGCAGAAAAGCGGGGGGGAAGTACAATGAGCAGTTCTTC; v_gene: TRBV28; abundance: -; j_gene: TRBJ2-1; d_gene: TRBD2
CDR3aa: CASSYGDRYGYTF; CDR3nt: TGTGCCAGCAGTTACGGGGATCGCTATGGCTACACCTTC; v_gene: TRBV6-2/TRBV6-3; abundance: -; j_gene: TRBJ1-2; d_gene: -
CDR3aa: CASSANLGGNSPLHF; CDR3nt: TGTGCCAGCAGCGCGAACCTAGGGGGAAATTCACCCCTCCACTTT; v_gene: TRBV9; abundance: -; j_gene: TRBJ1-6; d_gene: -
CDR3aa: CASSSPLQGAGTDTQYF; CDR3nt: TGTGCCAGCAGCTCCCCCTTGCAGGGGGCTGGCACAGATACGCAGTATTTT; v_gene: TRBV7-9; abundance: -; j_gene: TRBJ2-3; d_gene: TRBD1
CDR3aa: CASSPVPHHNTGELFF; CDR3nt: TGTGCCAGCAGCCCTGTTCCGCACCATAACACCGGGGAGCTGTTTTTT; v_gene: TRBV7-6; abundance: few; j_gene: TRBJ2-2; d_gene: -
CDR3aa: CASSQLVGVGTDTQYF; CDR3nt: TGCGCCAGCAGCCAACTCGTGGGGGTCGGCACAGATACGCAGTATTTT; v_gene: TRBV4-3; abundance: few; j_gene: TRBJ2-3; d_gene: -
CDR3aa: CASRLAGDTQYF; CDR3nt: TGTGCCAGCAGGCTGGCTGGGGATACGCAGTATTTT; v_gene: TRBV11-2; abundance: -; j_gene: TRBJ2-3; d_gene: -
CDR3aa: CASSLTQAGGPETQYF; CDR3nt: TGTGCCAGCAGCTTGACCCAAGCGGGGGGGCCCGAGACCCAGTACTTC; v_gene: TRBV7-2; abundance: -; j_gene: TRBJ2-5; d_gene: TRBD2
CDR3aa: CASSPRQGASGANVLTF; CDR3nt: TGTGCCAGCAGCCCCCGACAGGGGGCCTCTGGGGCCAACGTCCTGACTTTC; v_gene: TRBV4-2; abundance: -; j_gene: TRBJ2-6; d_gene: TRBD1
CDR3aa: CSVSATPSSTDTQYF; CDR3nt: TGCAGTGTTTCGGCGACACCTAGTAGCACAGATACGCAGTATTTT; v_gene: TRBV20-1; abundance: few; j_gene: TRBJ2-3; d_gene: -
CDR3aa: CASSLDNSNTEAFF; CDR3nt: TGCGCCAGCAGCTTGGACAATTCGAACACTGAAGCTTTCTTT; v_gene: TRBV5-1; abundance: few; j_gene: TRBJ1-1; d_gene: -
CDR3aa: CATSDWGKGTGELFF; CDR3nt: TGTGCCACCAGTGATTGGGGGAAAGGGACCGGGGAGCTGTTTTTT; v_gene: TRBV24-1; abundance: once; j_gene: TRBJ2-2; d_gene: -
CDR3aa: CASSPSRADEKLFF; CDR3nt: TGCGCCAGCAGCCCCTCAAGAGCGGATGAAAAACTGTTTTTT; v_gene: TRBV5-1; abundance: few; j_gene: TRBJ1-4; d_gene: -
CDR3aa: CASSPGTSNEQYF; CDR3nt: TGTGCCAGCAGCCCAGGGACTAGCAACGAGCAGTACTTC; v_gene: TRBV7-9; abundance: few; j_gene: TRBJ2-7; d_gene: TRBD2
CDR3aa: CASSLAPGGSGETQYF; CDR3nt: TGCGCCAGCAGCTTGGCTCCGGGAGGTTCGGGAGAGACCCAGTACTTC; v_gene: TRBV5-1; abundance: -; j_gene: TRBJ2-5; d_gene: TRBD2
CDR3aa: CASSPRQGPETQYF; CDR3nt: TGCGCCAGCAGCCCCAGACAGGGCCCGGAGACCCAGTACTTC; v_gene: TRBV5-1; abundance: -; j_gene: TRBJ2-5; d_gene: TRBD1
CDR3aa: CSARVSMGSTEAFF; CDR3nt: TGCAGTGCTAGAGTCTCCATGGGGAGCACTGAAGCTTTCTTT; v_gene: TRBV20-1; abundance: -; j_gene: TRBJ1-1; d_gene: -
CDR3aa: CDSSSLAGEGEQFF; CDR3nt: TGTGACAGCAGCTCACTAGCGGGGGAGGGTGAGCAGTTCTTC; v_gene: TRBV5-4; abundance: -; j_gene: TRBJ2-1; d_gene: TRBD2
CDR3aa: CSARDLSIGTDTQYF; CDR3nt: TGCAGTGCTAGAGATCTGAGTATCGGGACAGATACGCAGTATTTT; v_gene: TRBV20-1; abundance: few; j_gene: TRBJ2-3; d_gene: -
CDR3aa: CASGTDTQYF; CDR3nt: TGTGCCTCAGGGACAGATACGCAGTATTTT; v_gene: TRBV28; abundance: many; j_gene: TRBJ2-3; d_gene: -
CDR3aa: CASSERAANTGELFF; CDR3nt: TGTGCCAGCAGTGAACGCGCAGCGAACACCGGGGAGCTGTTTTTT; v_gene: TRBV2; abundance: few; j_gene: TRBJ2-2; d_gene: -
CDR3aa: CASSRDRDLDSYEQYF; CDR3nt: TGCGCCAGCAGCAGGGACAGGGACTTAGATTCCTACGAGCAGTACTTC; v_gene: TRBV5-1; abundance: few; j_gene: TRBJ2-7; d_gene: TRBD1
CDR3aa: CATSDRTGARESYTF; CDR3nt: TGTGCCACCAGTGATCGCACAGGGGCCCGGGAGAGCTACACCTTC; v_gene: TRBV24-1; abundance: few; j_gene: TRBJ1-2; d_gene: TRBD1
CDR3aa: CASSLNTGAEIPLHF; CDR3nt: TGTGCCAGCAGCTTGAACACAGGGGCTGAAATCCCCCTCCACTTT; v_gene: TRBV7-2; abundance: few; j_gene: TRBJ1-6; d_gene: TRBD1
CDR3aa: CASRVAGTTEWFF; CDR3nt: TGTGCCAGCAGAGTAGCCGGGACTACTGAATGGTTCTTC; v_gene: TRBV7-2; abundance: few; j_gene: TRBJ2-1; d_gene: TRBD2
CDR3aa: CASSQNQGTANEKLFF; CDR3nt: TGCGCCAGCAGCCAGAACCAGGGCACGGCTAATGAAAAACTGTTTTTT; v_gene: TRBV4-1; abundance: -; j_gene: TRBJ1-4; d_gene: -
CDR3aa: CASSPKPTAVYGYTF; CDR3nt: TGTGCCAGCAGCCCAAAGCCGACAGCCGTCTATGGCTACACCTTC; v_gene: TRBV11-2; abundance: few; j_gene: TRBJ1-2; d_gene: -
CDR3aa: CASKRGSSTDTQYF; CDR3nt: TGTGCCAGCAAAAGGGGATCCTCCACAGATACGCAGTATTTT; v_gene: TRBV28; abundance: -; j_gene: TRBJ2-3; d_gene: -
CDR3aa: CASSLVWAEAFF; CDR3nt: TGTGCCAGCAGCTTAGTTTGGGCTGAAGCTTTCTTT; v_gene: TRBV7-2; abundance: few; j_gene: TRBJ1-1; d_gene: -
CDR3aa: CASSYSRGGARDTQYF; CDR3nt: TGTGCCAGCAGTTACTCTAGGGGGGGGGCCCGAGATACGCAGTATTTT; v_gene: TRBV6-5; abundance: -; j_gene: TRBJ2-3; d_gene: -
CDR3aa: CASSSKMMGVNTGELFF; CDR3nt: TGTGCCAGCAGCTCCAAAATGATGGGAGTGAACACCGGGGAGCTGTTTTTT; v_gene: TRBV13; abundance: few; j_gene: TRBJ2-2; d_gene: -
CDR3aa: CAISRLAEETQYF; CDR3nt: TGTGCCATCAGTAGACTAGCCGAAGAGACCCAGTACTTC; v_gene: TRBV10-3; abundance: -; j_gene: TRBJ2-5; d_gene: TRBD2
CDR3aa: CASSQLTGNQPQHF; CDR3nt: TGTGCCAGCAGTCAATTGACAGGAAATCAGCCCCAGCATTTT; v_gene: TRBV6-5; abundance: -; j_gene: TRBJ1-5; d_gene: -
CDR3aa: CASSRRSENTEAFF; CDR3nt: TGTGCCAGCTCAAGGAGGAGTGAGAACACTGAAGCTTTCTTT; v_gene: TRBV18; abundance: few; j_gene: TRBJ1-1; d_gene: -
CDR3aa: CASTEPKYQGLAEAFF; CDR3nt: TGCGCCAGCACCGAGCCCAAATACCAGGGTTTGGCTGAAGCTTTCTTT; v_gene: TRBV5-1; abundance: -; j_gene: TRBJ1-1; d_gene: -
CDR3aa: CASSLRGSSPLHF; CDR3nt: TGTGCCAGCAGTTTAAGGGGTAGTTCACCCCTCCACTTT; v_gene: TRBV27; abundance: -; j_gene: TRBJ1-6; d_gene: -
CDR3aa: CASSRRLQSSYNEQFF; CDR3nt: TGCGCCAGCAGCCGCCGACTCCAAAGCTCCTACAATGAGCAGTTCTTC; v_gene: TRBV4-3; abundance: -; j_gene: TRBJ2-1; d_gene: -
CDR3aa: CASSPSLSYNSPLHF; CDR3nt: TGCGCCAGCAGTCCCAGTCTCTCCTATAATTCACCCCTCCACTTT; v_gene: TRBV4-3; abundance: -; j_gene: TRBJ1-6; d_gene: -
CDR3aa: CASSFGQGPQYGYTF; CDR3nt: TGTGCCAGCAGCTTTGGACAGGGGCCCCAGTATGGCTACACCTTC; v_gene: TRBV7-9; abundance: few; j_gene: TRBJ1-2; d_gene: TRBD1